The 30 T cell receptor beta chains below all came from one sample that was sequenced in a study of T cell changes during pregnancy in multiple sclerosis. Clones were sequenced by immunoSEQ multiplex PCR, and TCRdb holds only the in-frame ones, with some missing. The sample lists tens of thousands of clones, 92% occurring once. The starting material was CD4+ T cells from peripheral blood mononuclear cells, obtained in the third trimester of pregnancy. The receptors originated from a female donor in good health, enrolled as a control in a pregnancy study.

This chain connects TRBV18 to TRBJ1-2; D may be TRBD1 (5 bases). The CDR3 is 16 amino acids. The germline V gene encodes CDR1 KGHSH and CDR2 LQKENI. Trimming removed 3 bases from V and 2 bases from J, with 16 bases in between. CDR3 amino acids: CASSPGGGVRNYGYTF. The CDR3 nucleotides read TGTGCCAGCTCACCGGGCGGGGGGGTTCGGAACTATGGCTACACCTTC.

The rearrangement links TRBV5-1 to TRBJ2-5; D is unresolved. Germline V gives CDR1 SGHRS, CDR2 YFSETQ. The V and J ends lost 1 base and 1 base respectively, with 5 bases between them. The CDR3 loop spans 13 amino acids. CDR3 sequence (DNA): TGCGCCAGCAGCTTGTCGAGCCAAGAGACCCAGTACTTC. Its protein product is CASSLSSQETQYF.

The sample holds one count of this clone. This chain links TRBV5-6 with TRBJ1-1; possible D gene TRBD1, 5 bases. Germline values: CDR1 SGHDT, CDR2 YYEEEE. The CDR3 is made up of 14 amino acids. V lost 6 bases, J lost 7 bases, and 19 bases lay in between. The CDR3 nucleotides are TGTGCCAGCACCCTTCTCAAGGGGCTTGATGAAGCTTTCTTT. It yields the protein CASTLLKGLDEAFF.

The chain recombines TRBV29-1 with TRBJ2-7, with D maybe TRBD1 (6 bases). V was shortened by 7 bases and J by 2 bases, with 15 bases between the two germline ends. The length of the CDR3 is 13 residues. Per germline, CDR1 SQVTM and CDR2 ANQGSEA. CDR3 in amino acids: CSATRDNTYEQYF. The DNA for the CDR3 is TGCAGCGCCACAAGGGACAATACCTACGAGCAGTACTTC.

The chain has TRBV7-9 and TRBJ1-4; D remains unclear. This CDR3 region has 13 residues. V lost 3 bases to trimming and J lost 10 bases, with 12 bases between them. Germline CDR1 SEHNR, CDR2 FQNEAQ (reference sequence). The CDR3 DNA reads TGTGCCAGCAGCTTTGATCAGCGGAGAAAACTGTTTTTT. Its translation is CASSFDQRRKLFF.

The chain couples TRBV2 to TRBJ1-1; 7 bases agree with TRBD1. V trimming: 7 bases; J trimming: 1 base; junction bases outside the gene matches: 3. Germline CDR1 and CDR2: SNHLY and FYNNEI. The CDR3 length is 13 residues. CDR3 DNA sequence: TGTGCCAGCAACCGACAGGGGAACACTGAAGCTTTCTTT. Its translation: CASNRQGNTEAFF.

This chain links TRBV6-6 with TRBJ2-2; D perhaps matches TRBD1 (5 bases). V lost 5 bases and J lost 0, with 13 bases in between. The CDR3 extends over 16 amino acids. Per germline, CDR1 MNHNY and CDR2 SVGAGI (reference sequence). CDR3 sequence: CASSLRTPANTGELFF. The CDR3 bases are TGTGCCAGCAGTCTCCGGACACCCGCGAACACCGGGGAGCTGTTTTTT.

The genes are TRBV19 and TRBJ1-5, with D tentatively TRBD1 (5 bases). V was pared by 5 bases and J by 5 bases, with 16 bases between. The germline V gene has CDR1 LNHDA and CDR2 SQIVND (reference sequence). This CDR3 is built from 15 residues. CDR3 sequence: CASSPQSRAYQPQHF. CDR3 DNA sequence: TGTGCCAGTAGTCCTCAGAGCAGGGCCTATCAGCCCCAGCATTTT.

The rearrangement uses TRBV2 and TRBJ1-6; a possible D gene is TRBD1 (5 bases). Trimming stripped 5 bases from V and 14 bases from J, with 16 bases between. The germline gives CDR1 SNHLY, CDR2 FYNNEI. The CDR3 extends over 13 amino acids. The CDR3 reads CASSQIRDRALHF. CDR3 DNA sequence: TGTGCCAGCAGTCAGATCCGAGACAGAGCCCTCCACTTT.

The chain joins TRBV7-9 to TRBJ2-4; D is possibly TRBD2 (7 bases). V lost 1 base, J lost 13 bases, and 20 bases lay in between. This CDR3 has 15 amino acids. Germline V gene lookup returns CDR1 SEHNR and CDR2 FQNEAQ (reference sequence). In nucleotides, the CDR3 is TGTGCCAGCAGCTTAGGGGGGGCGGCGGGGGAGCTACAGTACTTC. This translates into CASSLGGAAGELQYF.

The rearrangement links TRBV4-3 to TRBJ1-2; the D gene is possibly TRBD1 (5 bases). The V and J ends lost 6 bases and 4 bases respectively, with 18 bases between them. The CDR3 runs to 15 residues. CDR1 and CDR2 (germline): LGHNA, YSLEER. The CDR3 region is CASRKQASGGYGYTF. The CDR3 DNA reads TGCGCCAGCAGAAAGCAGGCGTCCGGGGGCTATGGCTACACCTTC.

The rearrangement links TRBV7-2 to TRBJ2-7; 7 nucleotides align to TRBD2. With 6 bases clipped from V and 3 bases from J, the junction kept 8 bases outside the gene matches. Germline-derived CDR1 and CDR2 are SGHTA and FQGNSA. This CDR3 is built from 14 residues. This chain's CDR3 is CASRGGSRGYEQYF. The CDR3 region has the DNA TGTGCCAGCAGGGGGGGGTCCCGCGGCTACGAGCAGTACTTC.

This chain uses TRBV28 with TRBJ2-3; D remains ambiguous. Germline V gene lookup returns CDR1 MDHEN and CDR2 SYDVKM. The CDR3 covers 16 residues. V lost 10 bases and J 4 bases, leaving 24 bases between the germline ends. CDR3 protein: CATTARRAPRSDTQYF. The DNA for the CDR3 is TGTGCCACAACTGCACGAAGAGCCCCCCGTTCAGATACGCAGTATTTT.

A remark on this clone: Likely a read error: the CDR3 ends without its conserved phenylalanine or tryptophan. No DNA is shown, since the ends of the CDR3 on it are uncertain; the CDR3 is the one TCRdb lists. The genes are TRBV5-6 and TRBJ2-4; TRBD1 is the table's D call, not checked against the DNA. Inclusive of both ends, the CDR3 amounts to 10 amino acids. Germline-derived CDR1 and CDR2 are SGHDT and YYEEEE. The CDR3 protein is CATLGQARAI.

As for this clone: Other nucleotide sequences from this sample produce the same CDR3. This rearrangement joins TRBV5-1 to TRBJ2-1; tentatively, D is TRBD1 (5 bases). CDR1 is SGHRS and CDR2 is YFSETQ in the germline V gene. This CDR3 has 15 amino acids. V shed 3 bases and J shed 0 bases, with 10 bases lying between them. The CDR3 region has the DNA TGCGCCAGCAGCTCCGGACATCTCTCCTACAATGAGCAGTTCTTC. Its translation: CASSSGHLSYNEQFF.

V is TRBV6-5 and J is TRBJ1-2; weak D call: TRBD1 (6 bases). This CDR3 is 14 amino acids long. Trimming took 0 bases from V and 4 from J, leaving 9 bases between them. In germline, CDR1 is MNHEY, CDR2 SVGAGI. For the CDR3, the DNA is TGTGCCAGCAGTTACTCCCAGGGGAGCTATGGCTACACCTTC. Its translation: CASSYSQGSYGYTF.

The rearrangement uses TRBV19 and TRBJ2-5; D possibly corresponds to TRBD2 (6 bases). Germline CDR1 reads LNHDA; CDR2 reads SQIVND (reference sequence). The CDR3 has 12 residues. Trimming shortened V by 8 bases and J by 3 bases, and 10 bases separated the two germline ends. CDR3: CASGPGEETQYF. In DNA, the CDR3 is TGTGCCAGTGGGCCGGGAGAAGAGACCCAGTACTTC.

The V and J genes are TRBV10-2 and TRBJ2-1, with TRBD2 matching 12 bases. Unmatched junction bases numbered 6, after V lost 6 bases and J lost 3 bases. Germline V gene sequence: CDR1 WSHSY, CDR2 SAAADI. The CDR3 contains 16 residues. The CDR3 region is CASRMGTSGHYNEQFF. In nucleotides, the CDR3 is TGCGCCAGCAGAATGGGGACTAGCGGGCACTACAATGAGCAGTTCTTC.

The chain employs TRBV28 and TRBJ1-1, with 7 nucleotides matching TRBD1. CDR1 and CDR2 from the germline V gene are MDHEN and SYDVKM. The CDR3 has 15 residues. V dropped 3 bases and J dropped 0; count of bases not matched to a gene: 4. The CDR3, as DNA: TGTGCCAGCAGTTTTGGGGACAGAATGAACACTGAAGCTTTCTTT. Its translation: CASSFGDRMNTEAFF.

The chain links TRBV15 to TRBJ2-3, with D maybe TRBD1 (6 bases). Per the germline V gene, CDR1 is LNHNV and CDR2 is YYDKDF (reference sequence). V lost 0 bases and J 3 bases, leaving 13 bases between the germline ends. This CDR3 is 16 amino acids long. DNA of the CDR3: TGTGCCACCAGCAGAGATCCCAGGGGTGGGACAGATACGCAGTATTTT. Translated: CATSRDPRGGTDTQYF.

The chain couples TRBV5-1 to TRBJ1-1, with a weak D call TRBD1 (5 bases). Germline CDR1 is SGHRS and CDR2 is YFSETQ. The ends were cut back, 4 bases at V and 7 bases at J, with 8 bases in the middle. This CDR3 is 11 amino acids long. CDR3 amino acids: CASSGRGEAFF. The CDR3, as DNA: TGCGCCAGCAGCGGAAGGGGTGAAGCTTTCTTT.

This chain connects TRBV5-5 to TRBJ2-6, with D perhaps matching TRBD2 (6 bases). The ends were cut back, 3 bases at V and 0 bases at J, with 7 bases in the middle. Germline loops: CDR1 SGHKS, CDR2 YYEKEE (reference sequence). The CDR3 consists of 15 residues. The CDR3 nucleotides read TGTGCCAGCAGCTGGGGAGGCTCTGGGGCCAACGTCCTGACTTTC. Its protein product is CASSWGGSGANVLTF.

The chain joins TRBV7-3 to TRBJ2-1; D is unclear. The germline CDR1 and CDR2 sequences are SGHTA and FQGTGA. This CDR3 region has 13 residues. Trimming cost V 1 base and J 5 bases, with 6 bases left between them. CDR3 protein: CASSLIPDNEQFF. The CDR3, as DNA: TGTGCCAGCAGCTTAATTCCAGACAATGAGCAGTTCTTC. Using reference TRBV7-3 and TRBJ2-1 for the parts outside the CDR3, the full variable domain is GAGVSQTPSNKVTEKGKYVELRCDPISGHTALYWYRQSLGQGPEFLIYFQGTGAADDSGLPNDRFFAVRPEGSVSTLKIQRTERGDSAVYLCASSLIPDNEQFFGPGTRLTVL.

The V call is TRBV9, the J call TRBJ1-2; D possibly corresponds to TRBD1 (5 bases). Germline-derived CDR1 and CDR2 are SGDLS and YYNGEE. The CDR3 is 15 residues long. V lost 4 bases and J lost 3, with 16 bases in between. Written as DNA, the CDR3 is TGTGCCAGCAGCCCCCGGGGGATGAGGGACTATGGCTACACCTTC. Protein: CASSPRGMRDYGYTF.

The chain carries TRBV5-1 and TRBJ1-1, with TRBD1 matching 8 bases. CDR3 length: 14 amino acids. J gave up 1 base and V 4 bases, and 3 bases lay outside the gene matches. Germline V gene lookup returns CDR1 SGHRS and CDR2 YFSETQ. The CDR3 sequence: CASSGGTGNTEAFF. The CDR3 DNA is TGCGCCAGCAGCGGCGGGACAGGGAACACTGAAGCTTTCTTT. The variable domain in full, completed from reference TRBV5-1 and TRBJ1-1, reads KAGVTQTPRYLIKTRGQQVTLSCSPISGHRSVSWYQQTPGQGLQFLFEYFSETQRNKGNFPGRFSGRQFSNSRSEMNVSTLELGDSALYLCASSGGTGNTEAFFGQGTRLTVV.

V and J are TRBV18 and TRBJ2-3; no clear D gene. This CDR3 comprises 18 residues. Germline loops: CDR1 KGHSH, CDR2 LQKENI. Trimming took off 6 bases at V and 0 bases at J, with 22 bases between the two ends. The CDR3 DNA reads as TGTGCCAGCTCCTACCAAAGTCAACAGACACGTAGCACAGATACGCAGTATTTT. Its translation: CASSYQSQQTRSTDTQYF.

The count of this clone is one. The chain uses TRBV5-1 and TRBJ2-5; D may match TRBD1 or TRBD2 (7 bases each). This CDR3 has 13 residues. V gave up 9 bases and J gave up 5 bases, with 17 bases separating them. The germline V gene encodes CDR1 SGHRS and CDR2 YFSETQ. CDR3 bases: TGCGCCACCAGGGGGGGGGCCCTGGAGACCCAGTACTTC. Its translation is CATRGGALETQYF.

This chain links TRBV7-3 with TRBJ2-7; TRBD1 matches at 7 bases. J lost 0 bases, V lost 5 bases, and 7 bases had no gene match. Germline V gene sequence: CDR1 SGHTA, CDR2 FQGTGA. This CDR3 spans 15 amino acids. CDR3 protein: CASSQGSGGSYEQYF. CDR3 nucleotide sequence: TGTGCCAGCAGCCAAGGGTCAGGGGGCTCCTACGAGCAGTACTTC.

V usage is TRBV13 and J usage is TRBJ2-7, with 9 nucleotides matching TRBD1. The length of the CDR3 is 15 residues. Germline trimming cut 5 bases from V and 5 bases from J; bases unmatched to any gene: 10. Germline V gene sequence: CDR1 PRHDT, CDR2 FYEKMQ (reference sequence). The CDR3 protein is CASSARGTGSHEQYF. The CDR3 DNA follows: TGTGCCAGCAGCGCCAGAGGGACAGGGAGTCACGAGCAGTACTTC.

This clone was detected only once. This chain joins TRBV7-8 and TRBJ1-6, with a possible D match to TRBD1 (6 bases). Trimming took 5 bases from V and 9 from J, leaving 17 bases between them. Germline assignment: CDR1 SGHVS and CDR2 FQNEAQ. This CDR3 is built from 15 residues. The CDR3 DNA reads as TGTGCCAGCAGCGGATCACAGGGTTCGGGTTCACCCCTCCACTTT. Residues: CASSGSQGSGSPLHF.